The 27 T cell receptor beta chains below were found in one sample sequenced in a study of blood T cell repertoires in COVID-19. Produced via immunoSEQ multiplex PCR; TCRdb's table is partial and in-frame only. The table records 130,000 or so clones, approximately 88% of them present only once. Sequencing input: peripheral blood. The source is a man in his sixties with acute or convalescent COVID-19.

This chain links TRBV2 with TRBJ2-7; the D is unclear. This CDR3 has 11 amino acids. V was shortened by 4 bases and J by 1 base, with 2 bases between the two germline ends. Germline V gene sequence: CDR1 SNHLY, CDR2 FYNNEI. The CDR3 region is CASSASYEQYF. The DNA for the CDR3 is TGTGCCAGCAGTGCATCCTACGAGCAGTACTTC. Using reference TRBV2 and TRBJ2-7 for the parts outside the CDR3, the full variable domain is EPEVTQTPSHQVTQMGQEVILRCVPISNHLYFYWYRQILGQKVEFLVSFYNNEISEKSEIFDDQFSVERPDGSNFTLKIRSTKLEDSAMYFCASSASYEQYFGPGTRLTVT.

The chain combines TRBV19 with TRBJ1-1; no clear D gene. V was clipped by 3 bases and J by 0 bases, with 11 bases between them. Germline lookup yields CDR1 LNHDA and CDR2 SQIVND (reference sequence). This CDR3 has 15 residues. The CDR3 sequence: CASSMRAAVNTEAFF. CDR3 nucleotides: TGTGCCAGTAGTATGAGAGCCGCCGTGAACACTGAAGCTTTCTTT.

This clone was seen a handful of times. This rearrangement joins TRBV3-1 (or the pseudogene TRBV3-2) to TRBJ2-2, with 8 bases that match TRBD2. Germline assignment: CDR1 LGHDT and CDR2 YNNKEL (reference sequence). The CDR3 contains 15 residues. V trimming: 7 bases; J trimming: 0 bases; junction bases outside the gene matches: 4. The CDR3 reads CASTPAGANTGELFF. CDR3 coding DNA: TGTGCCAGCACCCCAGCGGGGGCGAACACCGGGGAGCTGTTTTTT.

This chain joins TRBV27 and TRBJ1-4, with D perhaps TRBD1 (5 bases). This CDR3 has 14 amino acids. Germline values: CDR1 MNHEY, CDR2 SMNVEV (reference sequence). Trimming cost V 8 bases and J 0 bases, with 10 bases left between them. The CDR3 reads CASGGDATNEKLFF. As DNA, the CDR3 is TGTGCCAGCGGGGGGGACGCAACTAATGAAAAACTGTTTTTT.

V gene TRBV15 combines with J gene TRBJ2-5; a possible D gene is TRBD2 (5 bases). V lost 0 bases to trimming and J lost 7 bases, with 15 bases between them. CDR3 length equals 15 residues. Germline CDR1 and CDR2: LNHNV and YYDKDF (reference sequence). CDR3 residues: CATSRDGIGKGTQYF. In DNA, the CDR3 is TGTGCCACCAGCAGAGATGGGATCGGGAAGGGGACCCAGTACTTC.

This clone was detected ten times or more. The rearrangement joins TRBV3-1 (or the pseudogene TRBV3-2) to TRBJ2-3, with D tentatively TRBD2 (6 bases). Looked up from germline, CDR1 is LGHDT and CDR2 is YNNKEL (reference sequence). The CDR3 runs to 14 residues. V gave up 3 bases and J gave up 8 bases, with 15 bases separating them. The chain's CDR3 is CASSQSSGSATQYF. The CDR3 DNA is TGTGCCAGCAGCCAGAGTAGCGGATCCGCTACGCAGTATTTT.

The chain couples TRBV18 to TRBJ1-1, with D perhaps TRBD1 (5 bases). Trimming stripped 7 bases from V and 1 base from J, with 13 bases between. The CDR3 has 14 amino acids. Germline CDR1 is KGHSH and CDR2 is LQKENI. DNA for the CDR3: TGTGCCAGCTTCTCCCTGGGGGGGAACACTGAAGCTTTCTTT. Its protein product is CASFSLGGNTEAFF. The full variable domain, its missing parts supplied by reference TRBV18 and TRBJ1-1, is NAGVMQNPRHLVRRRGQEARLRCSPMKGHSHVYWYRQLPEEGLKFMVYLQKENIIDESGMPKERFSAEFPKEGPSILRIQQVVRGDSAAYFCASFSLGGNTEAFFGQGTRLTVV.

The rearrangement links TRBV5-4 to TRBJ2-2, with 8 bases lining up with TRBD1. With V trimmed by 4 bases and J by 6 bases, 8 bases remained unmatched. Germline V lookup: CDR1 SGHNT, CDR2 YYREEE (reference sequence). The CDR3 has 15 residues. The CDR3 DNA reads as TGTGCCAGCAGCGCTGGACAGGGAATCTCCGGGGAGCTGTTTTTT. Translating it yields CASSAGQGISGELFF.

This chain links TRBV6-6 with TRBJ1-2, with TRBD1 identical over 11 bases. V lost 5 bases, J lost 6 bases, and 8 bases stayed unmatched. Germline CDR1 and CDR2: MNHNY and SVGAGI (reference sequence). CDR3 size: 15 residues. CDR3 sequence reads: CASSPGQGGSHGYTF. The CDR3 DNA is TGTGCCAGCAGTCCGGGACAGGGGGGCTCCCATGGCTACACCTTC.

The V call is TRBV28, the J call TRBJ1-5; no reliable D call. CDR1 and CDR2 (germline): MDHEN, SYDVKM. Trimming took off 6 bases at V and 2 bases at J, with 11 bases between the two ends. The CDR3 loop spans 14 amino acids. Written as DNA, the CDR3 is TGTGCCAGCAGATGGGCGGGAGGCAATCAGCCCCAGCATTTT. Translation gives CASRWAGGNQPQHF.

The rearrangement joins TRBV19 to TRBJ1-2, with a tentative D call TRBD1 (6 bases). CDR1 and CDR2 (germline): LNHDA, SQIVND (reference sequence). This CDR3 has 14 amino acids. Written as DNA, the CDR3 is TGTGCGAAGATCGGGGGGCCCCTTGAGGATGGCTACACCTTC. This sequence encodes CAKIGGPLEDGYTF.

The rearrangement links TRBV15 to TRBJ2-7; D unclear. Germline V lookup: CDR1 LNHNV, CDR2 YYDKDF (reference sequence). CDR3 length: 12 amino acids. V was clipped by 0 bases and J by 4 bases, with 4 bases between them. CDR3 sequence (DNA): TGTGCCACCAGCAGAGACACATACGAGCAGTACTTC. Translating gives CATSRDTYEQYF.

In its sample, this clone was seen a few times. The rearrangement links TRBV5-6 to TRBJ2-7; no clear D gene. Trimming cost V 2 bases and J 2 bases, with 8 bases left between them. The CDR3 contains 13 residues. The V gene's germline CDR1 is SGHDT and CDR2 YYEEEE. CDR3 coding DNA: TGTGCCAGCAGCTTAACACCACCCTACGAGCAGTACTTC. Encoded protein: CASSLTPPYEQYF.

The chain joins TRBV14 to TRBJ2-5; possibly TRBD2 for D (5 bases). The CDR3 covers 18 residues. CDR1 is SGHDN, CDR2 FVKESK, per germline. V lost 0 bases to trimming and J lost 0 bases, with 17 bases between them. CDR3 nucleotide sequence: TGTGCCAGCAGCCAAGATGCCGGCCAGCGGCTTTACCAAGAGACCCAGTACTTC. It translates to CASSQDAGQRLYQETQYF.

For this clone: One end of the junction varies from germline; a read error may be responsible. V gene TRBV29-1 combines with J gene TRBJ1-2; tentative D call: TRBD1 (6 bases). This CDR3 region has 11 residues. Germline-derived CDR1 and CDR2 are SQVTM and ANQGSEA. The CDR3 here is CSVEGQYGYTF. For the CDR3, the DNA is TGCAGCGTCGAAGGACAGTATGGCTACACCTTC.

This chain links TRBV30 with TRBJ1-6; no reliable D call. CDR1 is GTSNPN, CDR2 SVGIG, per germline (reference sequence). The CDR3 sequence is 13 residues long. Deletions cut 3 bases from V and 12 bases from J, with 15 bases between. CDR3 loop: CAWSPPGPGPLHF. Written as DNA, the CDR3 is TGTGCCTGGAGCCCTCCCGGTCCGGGACCCCTCCACTTT.

The genes are TRBV19 and TRBJ2-5; 11 nucleotides align to TRBD1. Germline loops: CDR1 LNHDA, CDR2 SQIVND (reference sequence). With V trimmed by 5 bases and J by 5 bases, 10 bases remained unmatched. The CDR3 sequence is 16 residues long. DNA for the CDR3: TGTGCCAGTAGTCTGACCGGGACAGGGGGAAGTGAGACCCAGTACTTC. It codes for CASSLTGTGGSETQYF.

The chain couples TRBV11-3 to TRBJ2-1, with 7 nucleotides matching TRBD2. CDR1 is SGHNT and CDR2 is YENEEA in the germline V gene. The J segment lost 3 bases and the V segment lost 5 bases, leaving 10 bases of the junction unmatched. CDR3 size: 16 residues. As DNA, the CDR3 is TGTGCCAGCAGCGTTCTCACTAGCGCCGGCTACAATGAGCAGTTCTTC. It yields the protein CASSVLTSAGYNEQFF. The whole variable domain, remainder taken from reference TRBV11-3 and TRBJ2-1, is EAGVVQSPRYKIIEKKQPVAFWCNPISGHNTLYWYLQNLGQGPELLIRYENEEAVDDSQLPKDRFSAERLKGVDSTLKIQPAELGDSAVYLCASSVLTSAGYNEQFFGPGTRLTVL.

This chain uses TRBV19 with TRBJ2-3; D may be TRBD1 (5 bases). Germline values: CDR1 LNHDA, CDR2 SQIVND (reference sequence). This CDR3 is 17 amino acids long. Trimming left V 1 base short and J 2 bases short, with 16 bases between. DNA for the CDR3: TGTGCCAGTAGTATAGTCTGGCAGGGTCTGTTCACAGATACGCAGTATTTT. Protein: CASSIVWQGLFTDTQYF.

CDR3 DNA: TGTGCCAGCAGCTTAGCTTTGGGCAGTCTCGGGGCTGAAGCTTTCTTT. It specifies CASSLALGSLGAEAFF. The rearrangement uses TRBV11-2 and TRBJ1-1; D is unresolved. Germline values: CDR1 SGHAT, CDR2 FQNNGV. This CDR3 is built from 16 residues. Trimming stripped 1 base from V and 6 bases from J, with 18 bases between.

The rearrangement uses TRBV3-1 (or the pseudogene TRBV3-2) and TRBJ1-2; D gene unclear. Germline V gene data show CDR1 as LGHDT and CDR2 as YNNKEL (reference sequence). Between the trimmed V and J ends, which lost 1 base and 4 bases, there was a span of 13 bases. This CDR3 spans 15 amino acids. CDR3 region: CASSQVGGLSYGYTF. CDR3 DNA sequence: TGTGCCAGCAGCCAAGTCGGCGGGCTTAGCTATGGCTACACCTTC.

The chain couples TRBV6-5 to TRBJ2-1; TRBD1 matches 7 bases. The CDR3 is 12 residues long. CDR1 and CDR2 from the germline V gene are MNHEY and SVGAGI. V lost 5 bases, J lost 9 bases, and 4 bases stayed unmatched. The CDR3 region has the DNA TGTGCCAGCAGTCAGACAGGGTTTGAGCAGTTCTTC. This codes for CASSQTGFEQFF.

This chain links TRBV7-9 with TRBJ2-1, with TRBD2 matching over 8 bases. Per germline, CDR1 SEHNR and CDR2 FQNEAQ (reference sequence). This CDR3 has 13 residues. Trimming took 6 bases from V and 3 from J; bases not matched to a gene: 1. As DNA, the CDR3 is TGTGCCAGCAGTCGGGGGGGCTACAATGAGCAGTTCTTC. Amino acid sequence: CASSRGGYNEQFF.

The chain combines TRBV5-1 with TRBJ2-4; 9 bases map to TRBD1. The CDR3 totals 14 residues. With V trimmed by 4 bases and J by 8 bases, 7 bases remained unmatched. Germline lookup yields CDR1 SGHRS and CDR2 YFSETQ. CDR3 nucleotide sequence: TGCGCCAGCAGCCTGGGACAGGGAATGGACATTCAGTACTTC. It translates to CASSLGQGMDIQYF.

This chain connects TRBV15 to TRBJ2-2, with TRBD2 identical over 7 bases. This CDR3 region has 16 residues. V trimming: 0 bases; J trimming: 7 bases; junction bases outside the gene matches: 8. Looked up from germline, CDR1 is LNHNV and CDR2 is YYDKDF (reference sequence). CDR3 DNA sequence: TGTGCCACCAGCAGAGACCCCGGGGGGAAAGTCGGGGAGCTGTTTTTT. This gives the protein CATSRDPGGKVGELFF.

This chain joins TRBV4-2 and TRBJ1-2; TRBD1 matches 7 bases. This CDR3 spans 14 amino acids. V lost 2 bases and J lost 2; bases outside the gene matches: 2. The germline V gene encodes CDR1 LGHNA and CDR2 YNFKEQ. This CDR3 is CASSQQGGNYGYTF. The CDR3 DNA reads TGTGCCAGCAGCCAACAGGGGGGAAACTATGGCTACACCTTC.

The chain combines TRBV6-1 with TRBJ1-1; 7 bases fit TRBD1. The germline CDR1 and CDR2 sequences are MNHNS and SASEGT. With V trimmed by 2 bases and J by 7 bases, 4 bases remained unmatched. The CDR3 covers 13 residues. For the CDR3, the DNA is TGTGCCAGCAGTGAACCGGGACAGAATGAAGCTTTCTTT. Its protein product is CASSEPGQNEAFF.